A selection of T cell receptor beta chains follows, all from one sample in a study of esophageal squamous cell carcinoma under preoperative chemotherapy. Via MiXCR, TCRdb re-called the PCR reads, giving one row per CDR3 protein. The repertoire has 34,000 or so distinct CDR3 sequences, less than 65% of them found once; the top ten carry less than 30%. The sample was gathered from a patient given preoperative chemotherapy. The receptor source for this set is a human donor with esophageal squamous cell carcinoma. The donor label of this sample is uncertain. Both conserved end residues are part of each CDR3. The D gene is left open where the match is weak. Not every row has a clone size; where given, it reads once, few, many or a size class.

V gene	D gene	J gene	clone size	CDR3 DNA	CDR3 protein
TRBV7-2	-	TRBJ2-7	medium-sized	TGTGCCAGCAGCTTAGCAGGGGATAGATTCTACGAGCAGTACTTC	CASSLAGDRFYEQYF
TRBV7-8	TRBD1	TRBJ2-7	medium-sized	TGTGCCAGCAGCCTAGCAGGGGGAACCATCTACGAGCAGTACTTC	CASSLAGGTIYEQYF
TRBV6-1	-	TRBJ2-2	-	TGTGCCAGCACTAAAGGGGCAACCGGGGAGCTGTTTTTT	CASTKGATGELFF
TRBV7-2	TRBD1	TRBJ2-3	few	TGTGCCAGCAGCTCCAGAGACAGGGTGGGAACAGATACGCAGTATTTT	CASSSRDRVGTDTQYF
TRBV7-8	-	TRBJ2-4	-	TGTGGCAGCAGCTTGGGGCTGGGAGCCAAAGACACTCAGTACTTC	CGSSLGLGAKDTQYF
TRBV7-9	-	TRBJ2-7	-	TGTGCCAGCAGCTTTGAATTCGGAGGCTCCTCCTCCTACGAGCAGTACTTC	CASSFEFGGSSSYEQYF
TRBV6-1	-	TRBJ2-4	once	TGTGCCAGCGAAACGGGGCTGGGAGCCAACAACATTCAGTACTTC	CASETGLGANNIQYF
TRBV11-2	TRBD1	TRBJ2-1	many	TGTGCCAGCAGCATGACAGGGGGCGGGGAGACCCAGTTCTTC	CASSMTGGGETQFF
TRBV7-3	-	TRBJ2-1	-	TGTGCCAGCAGCTTGAGTTCGGGCGGGCCCGGGGGCAATGAGCAGTTCTTC	CASSLSSGGPGGNEQFF
TRBV7-2	-	TRBJ2-3	-	TGTGCCAGCAGCTTGTCGGGGCCGACGCTAGATACGCAGTATTTT	CASSLSGPTLDTQYF
TRBV7-8	-	TRBJ2-3	-	TGTGCCAGCAGCCGCCTAGGGGGGGCGAGCACCGATGAGCAGTATTTT	CASSRLGGASTDEQYF
TRBV27	-	TRBJ2-7	-	TGTGGCCGCAGTTTGGGGCTGGGGGCGAAAGACACGCAGTACTTC	CGRSLGLGAKDTQYF
TRBV12-3/TRBV12-4	-	TRBJ2-3	-	TGTGCCAGCAGTGTAGTGCCCACCACAGATACGCAGTACTTT	CASSVVPTTDTQYF
TRBV7-2	TRBD1	TRBJ2-3	-	TGTGCCAGCAGCAGCACCGGGACAGGAACCGATGAGCAGTATTTT	CASSSTGTGTDEQYF
TRBV7-2	-	TRBJ2-3	-	TGTGCTAGCAGGGCCGGCGGGGGCCGTGCCCCAGAGACGCAGTATTTT	CASRAGGGRAPETQYF
TRBV4-1	-	TRBJ2-7	few	TGCGCCAGCAGCCAAGATTTCCCCGGGGTGTCCTACGAGCAGTACTTC	CASSQDFPGVSYEQYF
TRBV25-1	TRBD2	TRBJ2-1	-	TGTGCCAGCAGTATTAGCGGGACAAACAATGAGCAGTTCTTC	CASSISGTNNEQFF
TRBV12-3/TRBV12-4	-	TRBJ2-5	-	TGTGCCAGCAGTTTATTGGGGGCCTATGAGCAGTACTTC	CASSLLGAYEQYF
TRBV5-6	TRBD2	TRBJ2-5	many	TGTGCCAGCAGCTTGGATACTAGCGGGGAAGAGACCCAGTACTTC	CASSLDTSGEETQYF
TRBV7-2	-	TRBJ2-3	-	TGTGCCAGCAGCTTCACGGGGAGGTGCGCCAAAGATACGCAGTATTTT	CASSFTGRCAKDTQYF
TRBV7-8	-	TRBJ1-6	few	TGTGCCAGCAGCTTAGCGCATACAGATAATTCACCCCTCCACTTT	CASSLAHTDNSPLHF
TRBV7-2	-	TRBJ2-7	medium-sized	TGTGCCAGCAGCTTAGACTTTAGGTACGAGCAGTACTTC	CASSLDFRYEQYF
TRBV6-5	-	TRBJ2-7	few	TGTGCCAGCAGTTACTTGGGTGCCCGGGGCTACGAGCAGTACTTC	CASSYLGARGYEQYF
TRBV7-8	TRBD1	TRBJ2-5	many	TGTGCCAGCAGCCCTCGGACAGGATGGGAGACCCAGTACTTC	CASSPRTGWETQYF
TRBV6-2/TRBV6-3	-	TRBJ2-7	-	TGTTCCAGCAGGGTCGGAGCCCGTGACGGAGATACGCAGTACTTC	CSSRVGARDGDTQYF
TRBV12-3/TRBV12-4	-	TRBJ2-3	-	TGTGCCAGCAGTTTGAGTGTGGGAGAAACGCAGTATTTT	CASSLSVGETQYF
TRBV7-6	-	TRBJ2-3	few	TGTGCCAGCAGCTTTTCTAGGGGGGGGGTCACAGATACGCAGTATTTC	CASSFSRGGVTDTQYF
TRBV6-1	-	TRBJ2-3	-	TGTGCCAGTAAAGACCAAGCCCTCGGACCGGTGGGGCAGTATTTT	CASKDQALGPVGQYF
TRBV7-3	TRBD2	TRBJ2-2	-	TGTGCCAGCAGCGGACTAGCGGGAAACACCGGGGAGCTATTTTTT	CASSGLAGNTGELFF
TRBV7-2	-	TRBJ2-4	-	TGTGGCAGCAGGGGGGGGGGAGCCAAAGATATTCAGTATTTC	CGSRGGGAKDIQYF
TRBV11-1	-	TRBJ2-5	few	TGTGCCAGCAGCTTCTTAGAGAAACAAGAGACCCAGTACTTC	CASSFLEKQETQYF
TRBV7-9	TRBD2	TRBJ2-3	-	TGTGCCAGCAGCTTAAGCGGGGGGGGGGCAGATACGCAGTATTTT	CASSLSGGGADTQYF
TRBV6-5	TRBD2	TRBJ2-1	few	TGTGCCAGCCGTTTAGCGGGAGGGTACAATGAGCAGTTCTTC	CASRLAGGYNEQFF
TRBV11-2	TRBD1	TRBJ2-5	-	TGTGCCAGCAGCCCGGACAGGGTACAAGAGACCCAGTACTTC	CASSPDRVQETQYF
TRBV7-2	-	TRBJ2-5	-	TGTGCCAGGGGCTTCAGCGGTCGGGACCCAGATACGCAGTACTTC	CARGFSGRDPDTQYF
TRBV7-6	TRBD1	TRBJ2-2	medium-sized	TGTGCCAGCTCTATCGGGACAGATAACACCGGGGAGCTGTTTTTT	CASSIGTDNTGELFF
TRBV6-1	TRBD2	TRBJ2-5	-	TGTGCCAGCAGTGCCCAGAGGGGGGGTCCTAGCGGGTTAGAGACCCAGTACTTC	CASSAQRGGPSGLETQYF
TRBV7-6	-	TRBJ2-5	few	TGTGCGAGGCTCGGGGGCGGGGTCCCAGATACCCAGTACTTC	CARLGGGVPDTQYF
TRBV7-3	TRBD1	TRBJ2-2	-	TGTGCCAGCAGCCCTCCGGGACAGGTCAACGAGGAGCTGTTTTTT	CASSPPGQVNEELFF
TRBV7-9	TRBD2	TRBJ2-5	many	TGTGCCAGCAGCTCAGGTAGCGGGGGGTACCAAGAGACCCAGTACTTC	CASSSGSGGYQETQYF
TRBV5-6	TRBD2	TRBJ2-3	once	TGTGCCAGCAGCTTTGTTGTGTCGGGCGGGGGAGCCAAAGAGACGCAGTATTTT	CASSFVVSGGGAKETQYF
TRBV7-2	-	TRBJ2-3	-	TGTGCCAGCAGCCAATACGGGGCTACGGGGCTCCCTGGCAAAAACACGCAGTATTTC	CASSQYGATGLPGKNTQYF
TRBV7-2	TRBD2	TRBJ2-7	-	TGTGCCAGCAGCTTAGTGGGGCGGGGGGCCGGAGATACGCAGTACTTC	CASSLVGRGAGDTQYF
TRBV12-3/TRBV12-4	TRBD2	TRBJ2-3	-	TGTGCCAGCAGCCCCAGATCTAGCGGCTGGCGGGCAGATACGCAGTATTTT	CASSPRSSGWRADTQYF
TRBV7-2	-	TRBJ2-3	once	TGTGCCAGCAGCTCTTACAGGCGCACAGATACGCAGTATTTT	CASSSYRRTDTQYF
TRBV10-3	-	TRBJ2-1	-	TGTGCCACCCGACAGGACTACAATGAGCAGTTCTTC	CATRQDYNEQFF
TRBV6-5	TRBD2	TRBJ2-1	-	TGTGCCAGCAGTTACTCGGGCCTAGCGGGAGTGGGGGGGACAAATGAGCAGTTCTTC	CASSYSGLAGVGGTNEQFF
TRBV7-6	TRBD2	TRBJ2-5	-	TGTGCCAGCAGCTTAGGGCTAGCGGGAGGGCAAGAGACCCAGTACTTC	CASSLGLAGGQETQYF
TRBV7-3	-	TRBJ2-4	once	TGTGCCAGCAGCCGCGAACCGGGGCTGGGAGCCAAAGACATTCAGTACTTC	CASSREPGLGAKDIQYF
TRBV11-3	-	TRBJ1-3	-	TGTGCCAGCAGACAGGACTCTGGAAACACCATATATTTT	CASRQDSGNTIYF
TRBV7-8	TRBD1	TRBJ2-2	-	TGTGCCAGCCACAGGGGAAGCACAGGGGCGCTGTATTTT	CASHRGSTGALYF